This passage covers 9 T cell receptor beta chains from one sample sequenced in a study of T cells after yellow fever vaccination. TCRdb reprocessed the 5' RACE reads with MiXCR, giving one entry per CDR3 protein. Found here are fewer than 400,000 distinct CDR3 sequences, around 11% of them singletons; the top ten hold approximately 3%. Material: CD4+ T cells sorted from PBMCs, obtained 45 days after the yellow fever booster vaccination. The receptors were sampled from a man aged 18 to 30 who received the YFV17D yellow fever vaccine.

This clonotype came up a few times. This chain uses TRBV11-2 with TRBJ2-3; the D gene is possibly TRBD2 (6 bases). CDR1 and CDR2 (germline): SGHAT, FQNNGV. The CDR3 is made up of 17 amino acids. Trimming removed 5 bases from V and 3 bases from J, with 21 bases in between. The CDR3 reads CASSHRLGRVGTDTQYF. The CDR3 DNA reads TGTGCCAGCAGCCACCGACTAGGACGGGTGGGGACAGATACGCAGTATTTT.

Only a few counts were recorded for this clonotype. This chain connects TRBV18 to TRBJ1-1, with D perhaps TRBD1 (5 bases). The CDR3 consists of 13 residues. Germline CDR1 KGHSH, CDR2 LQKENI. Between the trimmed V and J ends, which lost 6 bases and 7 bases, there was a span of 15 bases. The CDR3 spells CASSPRGGDEAFF. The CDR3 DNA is TGTGCCAGCTCCCCTAGGGGAGGGGATGAAGCTTTCTTT.

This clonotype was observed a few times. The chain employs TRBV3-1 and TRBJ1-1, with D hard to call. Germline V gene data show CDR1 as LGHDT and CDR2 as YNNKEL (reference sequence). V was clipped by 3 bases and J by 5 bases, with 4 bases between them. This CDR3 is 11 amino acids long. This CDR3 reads CASSQSTEAFF. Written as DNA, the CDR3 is TGTGCCAGCAGCCAGTCGACTGAAGCTTTCTTT.

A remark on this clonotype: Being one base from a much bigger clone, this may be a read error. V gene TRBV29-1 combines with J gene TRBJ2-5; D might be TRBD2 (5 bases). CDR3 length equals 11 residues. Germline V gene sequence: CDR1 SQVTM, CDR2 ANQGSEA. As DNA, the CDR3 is TGCAGCACCCGGCCGTGGGAGACCGAGTACTTC. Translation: CSTRPWETEYF.

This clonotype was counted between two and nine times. The DNA of the CDR3 is TGCAGTGCTCCTCAGCGGGACGAAAAACTGTTTTTT. It codes for CSAPQRDEKLFF. V is TRBV20-1 and J is TRBJ1-4; maybe TRBD1 (5 bases). Germline CDR1 and CDR2: DFQATT and SNEGSKA (reference sequence). With 5 bases removed from V and 8 bases from J, the gap between germline ends came to 12 bases. CDR3 length: 12 amino acids.

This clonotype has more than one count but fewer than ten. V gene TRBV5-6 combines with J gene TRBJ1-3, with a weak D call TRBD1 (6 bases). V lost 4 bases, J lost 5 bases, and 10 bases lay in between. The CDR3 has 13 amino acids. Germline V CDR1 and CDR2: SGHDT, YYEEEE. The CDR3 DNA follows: TGTGCCAGCAGCCGGGACATTCGAAACACCATATATTTT. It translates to CASSRDIRNTIYF.

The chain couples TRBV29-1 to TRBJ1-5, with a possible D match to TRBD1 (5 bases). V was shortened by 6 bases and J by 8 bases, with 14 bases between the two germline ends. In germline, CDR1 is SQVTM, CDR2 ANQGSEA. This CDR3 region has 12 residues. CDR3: CSVGGGKEPQHF. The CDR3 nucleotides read TGCAGCGTCGGGGGGGGGAAGGAGCCCCAGCATTTT. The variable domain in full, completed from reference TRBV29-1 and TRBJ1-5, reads SAVISQKPSRDICQRGTSLTIQCQVDSQVTMMFWYRQQPGQSLTLIATANQGSEATYESGFVIDKFPISRPNLTFSTLTVSNMSPEDSSIYLCSVGGGKEPQHFGDGTRLSIL.

The CDR3 DNA reads TGTGCCAGCAGGTGGGGGGTCGAGCAGTACGTC. It encodes CASRWGVEQYV. The chain joins TRBV21-1 to TRBJ2-7; TRBD1 reflects the table's D call only, with no check against the DNA. TRBV21-1 is a listed pseudogene. This CDR3 is built from 11 residues.

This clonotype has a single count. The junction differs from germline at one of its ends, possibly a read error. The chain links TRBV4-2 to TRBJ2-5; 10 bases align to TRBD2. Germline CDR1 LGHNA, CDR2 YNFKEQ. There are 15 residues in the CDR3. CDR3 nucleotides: TGTGCCTGCAGCCCCGAGGTAGCGGGGGGCCGGGTCCAGTACTTC. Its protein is CACSPEVAGGRVQYF.